Listed here are 26 T cell receptor beta chains from one sample, sequenced in a study of identical twins. TCRdb itself ran the 5' RACE reads through MiXCR, one entry per CDR3 protein. The sample has roughly 240,000 distinct CDR3 sequences, about 7.5% seen once; the top ten hold under 6%. This sample also appeared in a second study, on yellow fever vaccine responses in identical twins.

Material for sequencing was CD8+ T cells sorted from blood. The receptor set was obtained from a woman aged 18 to 35 in good health.

This clonotype was counted many times. The chain is built from TRBV18 and TRBJ2-5; TRBD1 might be the D (6 bases). V was trimmed by 3 bases and J by 4 bases, leaving 15 bases between them. The CDR3 covers 15 residues. Germline V gives CDR1 KGHSH, CDR2 LQKENI. The CDR3 coding sequence is TGTGCCAGCTCACCTGACCTCAGGGGAAGAGAGACCCAGTACTTC. This sequence encodes CASSPDLRGRETQYF.

The chain combines TRBV20-1 with TRBJ2-1, with 10 bases matching TRBD2. CDR1 is DFQATT and CDR2 is SNEGSKA in the germline V gene (reference sequence). The CDR3 covers 14 residues. V dropped 4 bases and J dropped 5; count of bases not matched to a gene: 5. CDR3 in DNA: TGCAGTGCTATTTTTCTAGCGGGGGACAATGAGCAGTTCTTC. Translated, it gives CSAIFLAGDNEQFF.

The rearrangement links TRBV6-5 to TRBJ2-7; TRBD1 aligns across 7 bases. Germline CDR1 MNHEY, CDR2 SVGAGI. The CDR3 is made up of 15 amino acids. The V and J ends lost 2 bases and 3 bases, in that order; junction bases with no gene match: 7. The CDR3 sequence: CASSYGQGGDYEQYF. The CDR3 coding sequence is TGTGCCAGCAGTTACGGACAAGGGGGCGACTACGAGCAGTACTTC.

This clonotype was observed a few times. The CDR3 DNA reads TGCAGCGTTGGGGCAGGTGTGAGCTACGAGCAGTACTTC. It specifies CSVGAGVSYEQYF. The chain couples TRBV29-1 to TRBJ2-7; no clear D gene. The V gene's germline CDR1 is SQVTM and CDR2 ANQGSEA. V lost 4 bases, J lost 3 bases, and 13 bases lay in between. The CDR3 runs 13 residues.

There are a few counts of this clonotype. V usage is TRBV5-1 and J usage is TRBJ1-1; no clear D. V was pared by 3 bases and J by 7 bases, with 10 bases between. The germline gives CDR1 SGHRS, CDR2 YFSETQ. This CDR3 spans 12 amino acids. CDR3 residues: CASSYPSREAFF. The CDR3 DNA sequence: TGCGCCAGCAGCTACCCAAGCCGTGAAGCTTTCTTT.

This chain connects TRBV10-3 to TRBJ2-3; perhaps D is TRBD1 or TRBD2 (5 bases each). Germline assignment: CDR1 ENHRY and CDR2 SYGVKD. V was pared by 8 bases and J by 0 bases, with 21 bases between. This CDR3 is built from 17 residues. Here the CDR3 reads CAIGWDAEQPSTDTQYF. For the CDR3, the DNA is TGTGCCATCGGCTGGGACGCGGAACAGCCGAGCACAGATACGCAGTATTTT.

V usage is TRBV12-3 or TRBV12-4 and J usage is TRBJ2-3, with TRBD1 matching 7 bases. The CDR3 is 16 amino acids. Germline trimming cut 3 bases from V and 0 bases from J; bases unmatched to any gene: 6. The CDR3 region is CASSLTGTSSTDTQYF. As DNA, the CDR3 is TGTGCCAGCAGTTTGACAGGGACCTCTAGCACAGATACGCAGTATTTT.

In its sample, this clonotype was seen many times. The gene calls are TRBV12-3 or TRBV12-4 and TRBJ2-2; possibly TRBD2 for D (6 bases). This CDR3 is 14 amino acids long. Trimming pared 3 bases from V and 4 bases from J, leaving 9 bases between. The CDR3 region has the DNA TGTGCCAGCAGTTTCACTAGCAGCACCGGGGAGCTGTTTTTT. This translates into CASSFTSSTGELFF.

This clonotype was seen repeatedly, ten times or more. The V and J genes are TRBV4-1 and TRBJ2-1; 9 positions match TRBD1. The CDR3 has 16 amino acids. Germline V lookup: CDR1 MGHRA, CDR2 YSYEKL. V trimming: 4 bases; J trimming: 10 bases; junction bases outside the gene matches: 14. CDR3 sequence: CASSPGTGTGLSEQFF. CDR3 nucleotides: TGCGCCAGCAGCCCCGGGACCGGGACAGGGTTGAGCGAGCAGTTCTTC.

This clonotype was counted a few times. The CDR3 DNA sequence: TGTGCCAGCAGTTTGGGACAGGGGGGCGCCGGGGAGCTGTTTTTT. Its translation: CASSLGQGGAGELFF. The genes are TRBV28 and TRBJ2-2; 11 positions agree with TRBD1. The junction had 3 bases not matched to a gene; V was cut back by 3 bases and J by 6 bases. The CDR3 is made up of 15 amino acids. Germline V gene sequence: CDR1 MDHEN, CDR2 SYDVKM.

This clonotype was observed a handful of times. The chain uses TRBV5-6 and TRBJ2-1; the match to TRBD1 covers 8 bases. Per the germline V gene, CDR1 is SGHDT and CDR2 is YYEEEE. The CDR3 has 13 residues. V trimming: 4 bases; J trimming: 15 bases; junction bases outside the gene matches: 12. The CDR3 sequence: CASSETTQGGRFF. The DNA of the CDR3 is TGTGCCAGCAGCGAAACTACACAGGGGGGACGGTTCTTC.

The V gene is TRBV13, the J gene TRBJ1-2, with D possibly TRBD1 on 5 matching bases. The length of the CDR3 is 14 residues. Trimming shortened V by 0 bases and J by 4 bases, and 9 bases separated the two germline ends. Germline CDR1 and CDR2: PRHDT and FYEKMQ (reference sequence). CDR3 coding DNA: TGTGCCAGCAGCTTAGGCGGACAAAGCTATGGCTACACCTTC. This gives the protein CASSLGGQSYGYTF.

This clonotype was recorded many times. The chain uses TRBV11-2 and TRBJ1-5; D is possibly TRBD1 (6 bases). The V end was cut by 1 base, the J end by 0 bases, with 16 bases between. This CDR3 spans 18 amino acids. Germline assignment: CDR1 SGHAT and CDR2 FQNNGV. The CDR3 nucleotides are TGTGCCAGCAGCTTAGTGGGGGCGAAGGGCTATAGCAATCAGCCCCAGCATTTT. As protein: CASSLVGAKGYSNQPQHF.

This clonotype was seen ten or more times. The rearrangement joins TRBV7-9 to TRBJ2-1; no clear D. CDR1 and CDR2 from the germline V gene are SEHNR and FQNEAQ (reference sequence). This CDR3 is 11 amino acids long. Between the trimmed V and J ends, which lost 5 bases and 10 bases, there was a span of 9 bases. The CDR3 spells CASSDQGEQFF. The CDR3 region has the DNA TGTGCCAGCAGCGACCAAGGGGAGCAGTTCTTC.

The rearrangement links TRBV20-1 to TRBJ2-5; 10 bases line up with TRBD2. With 2 bases clipped from V and 2 bases from J, the junction kept 11 bases outside the gene matches. From germline, CDR1 is DFQATT and CDR2 SNEGSKA (reference sequence). This CDR3 has 17 amino acids. CDR3: CSARRKGLAAPQETQYF. The CDR3 DNA is TGCAGTGCTAGAAGAAAAGGACTAGCGGCACCACAAGAGACCCAGTACTTC.

The sample holds a few counts of this clonotype. In DNA, the CDR3 is TGTGCCAGCAGCTTAGGGCAGGGATTATACAATGAGCAGTTCTTC. It translates to CASSLGQGLYNEQFF. The J gene is TRBJ2-1, the V gene TRBV7-9; D perhaps matches TRBD1 (5 bases). Trimming removed 1 base at V and 4 bases at J, with 11 bases between. CDR1 is SEHNR and CDR2 is FQNEAQ in the germline V gene (reference sequence). CDR3 size: 15 residues.

This chain connects TRBV20-1 to TRBJ2-1, with 15 bases fitting TRBD2. Trimming at V came to 0 bases and at J to 8 bases, leaving 8 bases not matched to a gene. This CDR3 has 17 amino acids. Per germline, CDR1 DFQATT and CDR2 SNEGSKA (reference sequence). In DNA form, the CDR3 reads TGCAGTGCTAGAGATGGGGGTGGACTAGCGGGAGGGTATGAGCAGTTCTTC. This gives the protein CSARDGGGLAGGYEQFF.

The chain carries TRBV12-3 or TRBV12-4 and TRBJ1-2, with 7 bases identical to TRBD1. With V trimmed by 1 base and J by 4 bases, 12 bases remained unmatched. CDR3 length: 17 residues. CDR3 region: CASSLDGRSGGFYGYTF. CDR3 bases: TGTGCCAGCAGTTTAGATGGTCGGTCAGGGGGTTTCTATGGCTACACCTTC.

The sample holds many counts of this clonotype. The chain couples TRBV7-2 to TRBJ2-7; no clear D. The germline gives CDR1 SGHTA, CDR2 FQGNSA. The CDR3 runs 12 residues. The germline V and J ends were trimmed by 1 base and 3 bases, with 4 bases remaining between them. CDR3 region: CASSLGRYEQYF. Here the CDR3 DNA reads TGTGCCAGCAGCTTAGGCCGCTACGAGCAGTACTTC.

In its sample, this clonotype was seen a few times. The chain employs TRBV12-5 and TRBJ2-5; D not resolved. V shed 5 bases and J shed 5 bases, with 6 bases lying between them. This CDR3 region has 11 residues. Per the germline V gene, CDR1 is LGHNT and CDR2 is FRNRAP. As DNA, the CDR3 is TGTGCTAGTGGTGATGGGGAGACCCAGTACTTC. This gives the protein CASGDGETQYF.

V is TRBV24-1 and J is TRBJ2-3; no firm D call. The CDR3 loop spans 12 amino acids. Deletions cut 5 bases from V and 3 bases from J, with 5 bases between. Per germline, CDR1 KGHDR and CDR2 SFDVKD. CDR3 nucleotides: TGTGCCACCAGTGGTGGAACAGATACGCAGTATTTT. Encoded protein: CATSGGTDTQYF.

This clonotype came up many times. The chain combines TRBV14 with TRBJ2-1; 9 nucleotides agree with TRBD2. CDR3 length equals 17 residues. V dropped 0 bases and J dropped 8; count of bases not matched to a gene: 11. Germline assignment: CDR1 SGHDN and CDR2 FVKESK. CDR3 amino acids: CASSQDGLAGLIDEQFF. CDR3 sequence (DNA): TGTGCCAGCAGCCAAGATGGGCTAGCGGGACTTATCGATGAGCAGTTCTTC.

CDR3: CAISGGQGANTEAFF. The CDR3 DNA follows: TGTGCCATCAGTGGAGGACAGGGGGCGAACACTGAAGCTTTCTTT. The gene calls are TRBV10-3 and TRBJ1-1; 11 bases map to TRBD1. The CDR3 totals 15 residues. Unmatched junction bases numbered 2, after V lost 4 bases and J lost 1 base. Germline V CDR1 and CDR2: ENHRY, SYGVKD.

This clonotype was picked up many times. The rearrangement links TRBV5-6 to TRBJ1-1; D gene uncertain. Germline assignment: CDR1 SGHDT and CDR2 YYEEEE. The CDR3 covers 13 residues. Trimming shortened V by 2 bases and J by 1 base, and 6 bases separated the two germline ends. As DNA, the CDR3 is TGTGCCAGCAGCTTAGCAGGGAACACTGAAGCTTTCTTT. This translates into CASSLAGNTEAFF.

This clonotype showed up just a few times. This rearrangement joins TRBV7-9 to TRBJ2-7; D gene unclear. The V end lost 1 base, the J end lost 11 bases, and 18 bases lay between the germline ends. The germline V gene encodes CDR1 SEHNR and CDR2 FQNEAQ (reference sequence). The CDR3 consists of 14 residues. CDR3 sequence (DNA): TGTGCCAGCAGCTTAGACCGCGATTTCATTTTAAAGTACTTC. It specifies CASSLDRDFILKYF.

A few counts support this clonotype. V gene TRBV7-9 combines with J gene TRBJ2-5; possible D gene TRBD1, 5 bases. The ends were cut back, 3 bases at V and 2 bases at J, with 10 bases in the middle. The germline V gene has CDR1 SEHNR and CDR2 FQNEAQ (reference sequence). The CDR3 totals 14 residues. The CDR3 sequence: CASSFSDRQETQYF. In DNA form, the CDR3 reads TGTGCCAGCAGCTTCAGTGACAGACAAGAGACCCAGTACTTC.